This TCR beta chain was obtained from a study of cytomegalovirus exposure and HLA in healthy donors. Turning to the study itself: A previous analysis identified around 120 million unique TCR beta sequences derived from around 200 million T cells.

Regarding this clone: Antigen specificity is unknown.

CDR3 length equals 16 residues. V dropped 0 bases and J dropped 6; count of bases not matched to a gene: 9. CDR1 is MNHNS, CDR2 SASEGT, per germline. Study-wide results and limits: Later analysis identified about 18,000 TCR beta sequences associated with HLA alleles, using a false discovery rate threshold of 0.05. Earlier findings revealed that most TCR beta V segments proved productive either about 87% or about 30% of the time.

The PCR used 60 Vbeta and 13 Jbeta primers. The table came from immunoSEQ multiplex PCR; TCRdb's copy has only in-frame clones and leaves some out. The sample yields 150,000 to 200,000 clones, 77% seen once. This TCR derives from a woman in her thirties in good health and CMV-seronegative. Sequencing used PBMCs. The V gene is TRBV6-1, the J gene TRBJ2-7; 9 bases are a match to TRBD2. The CDR3 nucleotides are TGTGCCAGCAGTGAAGCAGGGCGGGAGGGCCGCCGCGAGCAGTACTTC. This translates into CASSEAGREGRREQYF.